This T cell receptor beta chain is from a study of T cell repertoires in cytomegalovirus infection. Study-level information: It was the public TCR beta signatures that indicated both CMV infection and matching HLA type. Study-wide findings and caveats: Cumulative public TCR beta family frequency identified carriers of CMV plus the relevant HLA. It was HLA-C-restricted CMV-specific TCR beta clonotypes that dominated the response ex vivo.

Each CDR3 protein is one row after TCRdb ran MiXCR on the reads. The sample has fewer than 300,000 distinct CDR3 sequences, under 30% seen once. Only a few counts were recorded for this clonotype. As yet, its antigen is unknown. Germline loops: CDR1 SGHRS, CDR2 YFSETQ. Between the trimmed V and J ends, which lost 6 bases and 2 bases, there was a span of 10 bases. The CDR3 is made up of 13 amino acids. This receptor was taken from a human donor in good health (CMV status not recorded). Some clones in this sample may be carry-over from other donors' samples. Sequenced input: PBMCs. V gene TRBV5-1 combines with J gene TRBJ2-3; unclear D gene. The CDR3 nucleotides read TGCGCCAGCAACCCCGATGTCACAGATACGCAGTATTTT. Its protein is CASNPDVTDTQYF.